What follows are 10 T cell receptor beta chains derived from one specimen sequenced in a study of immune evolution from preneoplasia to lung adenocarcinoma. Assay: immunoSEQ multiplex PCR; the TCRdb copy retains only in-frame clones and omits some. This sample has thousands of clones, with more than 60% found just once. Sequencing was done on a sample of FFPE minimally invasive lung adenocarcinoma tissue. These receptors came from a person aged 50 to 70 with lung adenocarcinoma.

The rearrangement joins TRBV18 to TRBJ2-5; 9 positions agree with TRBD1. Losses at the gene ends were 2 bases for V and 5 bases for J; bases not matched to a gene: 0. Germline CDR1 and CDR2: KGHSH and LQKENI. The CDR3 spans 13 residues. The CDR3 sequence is CASSPDRGETQYF. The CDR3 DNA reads TGTGCCAGCTCACCAGACAGGGGGGAGACCCAGTACTTC.

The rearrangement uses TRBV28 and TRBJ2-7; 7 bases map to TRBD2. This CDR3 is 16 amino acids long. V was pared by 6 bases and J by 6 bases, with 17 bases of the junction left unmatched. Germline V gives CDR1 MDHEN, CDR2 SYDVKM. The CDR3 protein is CASRTTTVGRRGEQYF. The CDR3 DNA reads TGTGCCAGCAGGACTACCACTGTCGGGAGGAGGGGCGAGCAGTACTTC.

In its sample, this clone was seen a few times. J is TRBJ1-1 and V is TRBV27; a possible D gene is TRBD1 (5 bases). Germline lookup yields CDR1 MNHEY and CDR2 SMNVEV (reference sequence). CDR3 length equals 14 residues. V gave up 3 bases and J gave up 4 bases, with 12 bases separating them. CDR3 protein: CASSFLGLSTEAFF. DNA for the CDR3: TGTGCCAGCAGTTTTTTGGGGCTGTCCACTGAAGCTTTCTTT.

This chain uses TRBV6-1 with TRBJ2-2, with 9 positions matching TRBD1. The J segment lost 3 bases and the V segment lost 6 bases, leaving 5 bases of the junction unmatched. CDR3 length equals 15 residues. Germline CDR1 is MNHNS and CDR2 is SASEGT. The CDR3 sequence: CASRTGGFDTGELFF. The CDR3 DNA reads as TGTGCCAGCAGGACAGGGGGTTTTGACACCGGGGAGCTGTTTTTT.

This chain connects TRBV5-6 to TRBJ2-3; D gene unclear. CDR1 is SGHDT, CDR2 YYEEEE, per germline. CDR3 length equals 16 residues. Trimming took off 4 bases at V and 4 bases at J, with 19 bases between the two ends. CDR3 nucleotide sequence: TGTGCCAGCAGCCAGCAAGCACTAATTCTCGCAGATACGCAGTATTTT. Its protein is CASSQQALILADTQYF.

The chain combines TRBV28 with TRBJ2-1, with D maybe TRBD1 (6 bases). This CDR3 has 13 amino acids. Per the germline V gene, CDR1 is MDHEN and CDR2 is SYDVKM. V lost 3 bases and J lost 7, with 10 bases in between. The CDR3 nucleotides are TGTGCCAGCAGTTTCGGCAGGGGTAATGAGCAGTTCTTC. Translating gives CASSFGRGNEQFF.

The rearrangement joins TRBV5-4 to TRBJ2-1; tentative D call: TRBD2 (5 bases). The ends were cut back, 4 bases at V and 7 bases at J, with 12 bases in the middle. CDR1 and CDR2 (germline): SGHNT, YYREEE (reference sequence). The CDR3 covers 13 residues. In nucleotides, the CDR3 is TGTGCCAGCAGCGTGATTTCGGGGAATGAGCAGTTCTTC. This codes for CASSVISGNEQFF.

CDR3 nucleotides: TGTGCCAGCAGCTCGGGAGGCTACGGGTCCTCTGGAAACACCATATATTTT. Translation gives CASSSGGYGSSGNTIYF. The chain carries TRBV7-3 and TRBJ1-3; D unresolved. The CDR3 loop spans 17 amino acids. Looked up from germline, CDR1 is SGHTA and CDR2 is FQGTGA. The V end lost 4 bases, the J end lost 0 bases, and 16 bases lay between the germline ends. Variable domain in full (rest from reference TRBV7-3 and TRBJ1-3): GAGVSQTPSNKVTEKGKYVELRCDPISGHTALYWYRQSLGQGPEFLIYFQGTGAADDSGLPNDRFFAVRPEGSVSTLKIQRTERGDSAVYLCASSSGGYGSSGNTIYFGEGSWLTVV.

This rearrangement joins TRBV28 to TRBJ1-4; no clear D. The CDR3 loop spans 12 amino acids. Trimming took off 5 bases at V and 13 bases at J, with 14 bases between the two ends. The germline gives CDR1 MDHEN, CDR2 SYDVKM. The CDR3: CASSPARLGLFF. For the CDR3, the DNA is TGTGCCAGCAGTCCCGCCCGCCTCGGACTGTTTTTT. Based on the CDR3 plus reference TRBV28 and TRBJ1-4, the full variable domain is DVKVTQSSRYLVKRTGEKVFLECVQDMDHENMFWYRQDPGLGLRLIYFSYDVKMKEKGDIPEGYSVSREKKERFSLILESASTNQTSMYLCASSPARLGLFFGSGTQLSVL.

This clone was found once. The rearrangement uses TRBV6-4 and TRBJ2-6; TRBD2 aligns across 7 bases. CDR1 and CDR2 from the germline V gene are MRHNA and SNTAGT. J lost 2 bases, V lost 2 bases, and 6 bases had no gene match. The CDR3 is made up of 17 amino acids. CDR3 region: CASSDGGSTTGANVLTF. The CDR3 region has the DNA TGTGCCAGCAGTGACGGCGGGAGTACTACTGGGGCCAACGTCCTGACTTTC.